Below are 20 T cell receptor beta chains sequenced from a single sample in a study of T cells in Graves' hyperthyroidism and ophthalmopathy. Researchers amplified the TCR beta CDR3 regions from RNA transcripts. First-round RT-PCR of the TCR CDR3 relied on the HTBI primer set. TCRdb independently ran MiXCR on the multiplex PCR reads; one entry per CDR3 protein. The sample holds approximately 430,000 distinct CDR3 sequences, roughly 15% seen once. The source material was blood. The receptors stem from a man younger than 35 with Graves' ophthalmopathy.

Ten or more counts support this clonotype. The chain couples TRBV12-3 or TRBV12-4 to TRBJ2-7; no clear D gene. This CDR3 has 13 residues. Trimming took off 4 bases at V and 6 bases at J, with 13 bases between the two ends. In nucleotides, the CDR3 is TGTGCCAGCAGTTCAAATTTGAAATCCGAGCAGTACTTC. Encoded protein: CASSSNLKSEQYF.

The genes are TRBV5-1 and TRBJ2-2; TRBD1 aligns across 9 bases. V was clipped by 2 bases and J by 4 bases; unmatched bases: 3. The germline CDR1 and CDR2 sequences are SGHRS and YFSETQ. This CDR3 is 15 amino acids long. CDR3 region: CASSLGQGTTGELFF. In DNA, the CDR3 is TGCGCCAGCAGCTTAGGACAGGGGACCACCGGGGAGCTGTTTTTT.

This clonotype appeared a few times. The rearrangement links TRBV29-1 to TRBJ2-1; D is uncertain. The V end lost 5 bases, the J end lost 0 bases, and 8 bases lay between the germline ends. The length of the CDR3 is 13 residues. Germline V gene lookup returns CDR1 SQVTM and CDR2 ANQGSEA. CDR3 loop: CSVLQSSYNEQFF. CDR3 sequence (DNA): TGCAGCGTTCTACAGAGCTCCTACAATGAGCAGTTCTTC.

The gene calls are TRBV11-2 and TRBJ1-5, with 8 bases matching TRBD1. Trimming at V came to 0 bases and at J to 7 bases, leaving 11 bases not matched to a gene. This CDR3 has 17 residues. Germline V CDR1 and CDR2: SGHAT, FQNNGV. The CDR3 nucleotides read TGTGCCAGCAGCTTAGAACAGGGGGTAGGAGCTCGCCAGCCCCAGCATTTT. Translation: CASSLEQGVGARQPQHF.

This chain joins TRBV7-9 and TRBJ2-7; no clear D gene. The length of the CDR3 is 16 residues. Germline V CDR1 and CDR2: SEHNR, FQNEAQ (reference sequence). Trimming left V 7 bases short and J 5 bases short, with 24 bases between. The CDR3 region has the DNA TGTGCCAGCACCGTATCCTTCTCGAGAAAACGAGACGAGCAGTACTTC. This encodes CASTVSFSRKRDEQYF.

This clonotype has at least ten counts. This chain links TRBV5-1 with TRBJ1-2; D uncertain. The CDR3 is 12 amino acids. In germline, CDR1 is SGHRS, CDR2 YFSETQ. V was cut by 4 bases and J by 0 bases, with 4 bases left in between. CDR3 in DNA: TGCGCCAGCAGCGACACTAACTATGGCTACACCTTC. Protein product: CASSDTNYGYTF.

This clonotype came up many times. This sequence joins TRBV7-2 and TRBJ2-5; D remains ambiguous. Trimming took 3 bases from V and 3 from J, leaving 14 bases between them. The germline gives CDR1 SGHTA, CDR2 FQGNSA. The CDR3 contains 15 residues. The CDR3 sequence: CASSFLGSREETQYF. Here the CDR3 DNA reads TGTGCCAGCAGCTTCCTTGGCTCCAGAGAAGAGACCCAGTACTTC.

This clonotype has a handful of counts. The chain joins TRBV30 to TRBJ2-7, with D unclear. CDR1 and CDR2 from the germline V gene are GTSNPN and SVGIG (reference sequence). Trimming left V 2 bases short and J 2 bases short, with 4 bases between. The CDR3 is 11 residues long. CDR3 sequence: CAWSFTYEQYF. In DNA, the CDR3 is TGTGCCTGGAGTTTTACCTACGAGCAGTACTTC. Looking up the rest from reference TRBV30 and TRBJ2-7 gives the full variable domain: SQTIHQWPATLVQPVGSPLSLECTVEGTSNPNLYWYRQAAGRGLQLLFYSVGIGQISSEVPQNLSASRPQDRQFILSSKKLLLSDSGFYLCAWSFTYEQYFGPGTRLTVT.

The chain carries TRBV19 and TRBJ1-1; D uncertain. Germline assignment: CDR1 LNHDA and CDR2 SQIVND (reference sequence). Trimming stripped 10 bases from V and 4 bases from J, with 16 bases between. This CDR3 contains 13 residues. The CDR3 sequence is CATQEGASTEAFF. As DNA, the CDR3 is TGTGCCACTCAGGAGGGAGCGAGCACTGAAGCTTTCTTT. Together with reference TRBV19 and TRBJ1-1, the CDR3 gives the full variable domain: DGGITQSPKYLFRKEGQNVTLSCEQNLNHDAMYWYRQDPGQGLRLIYYSQIVNDFQKGDIAEGYSVSREKKESFPLTVTSAQKNPTAFYLCATQEGASTEAFFGQGTRLTVV.

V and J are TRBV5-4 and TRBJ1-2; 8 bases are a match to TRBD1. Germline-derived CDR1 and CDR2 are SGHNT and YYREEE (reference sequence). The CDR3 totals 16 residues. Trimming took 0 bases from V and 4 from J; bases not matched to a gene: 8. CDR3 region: CASSLGGDRMIYGYTF. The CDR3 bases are TGTGCCAGCAGCTTGGGGGGGGACAGGATGATCTATGGCTACACCTTC.

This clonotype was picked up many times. CDR3 in DNA: TGTGCCACCAGCAGAGGTGGACAGTCGATGGCCACAGATACGCAGTATTTT. Protein sequence: CATSRGGQSMATDTQYF. This sequence joins TRBV15 and TRBJ2-3; perhaps TRBD1 as D (6 bases). The CDR3 extends over 17 amino acids. Germline assignment: CDR1 LNHNV and CDR2 YYDKDF (reference sequence). V was clipped by 1 base and J by 2 bases, with 16 bases between them.

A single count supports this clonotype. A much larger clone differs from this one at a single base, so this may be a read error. CDR3 DNA sequence: TGCACCAGCAGCTTGGTGGTAGGGGCGTCGGATACGCAGTATTTT. Amino acids: CTSSLVVGASDTQYF. The chain employs TRBV5-1 and TRBJ2-3, with D perhaps TRBD1 (5 bases). Germline-derived CDR1 and CDR2 are SGHRS and YFSETQ. The CDR3 extends over 15 amino acids.

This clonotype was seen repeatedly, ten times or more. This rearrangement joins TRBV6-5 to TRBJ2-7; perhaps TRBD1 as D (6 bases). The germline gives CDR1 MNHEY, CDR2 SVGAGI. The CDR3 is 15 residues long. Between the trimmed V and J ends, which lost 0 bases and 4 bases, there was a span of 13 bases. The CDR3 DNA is TGTGCCAGCAGTTACTCGACGACAGGAGTATACGAGCAGTACTTC. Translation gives CASSYSTTGVYEQYF.

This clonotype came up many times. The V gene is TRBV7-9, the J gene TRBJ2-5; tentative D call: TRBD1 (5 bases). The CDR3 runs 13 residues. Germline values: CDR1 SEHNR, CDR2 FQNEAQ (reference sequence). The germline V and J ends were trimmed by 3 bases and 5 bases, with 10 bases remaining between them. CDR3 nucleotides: TGTGCCAGCAGCTTGCTCTCAGGGGAGACCCAGTACTTC. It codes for CASSLLSGETQYF.

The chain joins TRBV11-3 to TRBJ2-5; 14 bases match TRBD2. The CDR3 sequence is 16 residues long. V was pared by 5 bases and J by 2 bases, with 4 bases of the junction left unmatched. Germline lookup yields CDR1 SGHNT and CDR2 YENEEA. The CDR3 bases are TGTGCCAGCAGCACAGGGACTAGCGGGAGTCAAGAGACCCAGTACTTC. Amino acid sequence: CASSTGTSGSQETQYF.

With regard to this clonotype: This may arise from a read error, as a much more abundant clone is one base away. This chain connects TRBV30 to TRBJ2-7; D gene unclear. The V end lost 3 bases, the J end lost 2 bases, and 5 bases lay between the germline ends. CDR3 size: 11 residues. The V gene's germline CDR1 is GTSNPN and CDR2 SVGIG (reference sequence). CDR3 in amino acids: CAWSDPYEQYF. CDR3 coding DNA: TGTGCCTGGAGCGACCCCTACGAGCAGTACTTC.

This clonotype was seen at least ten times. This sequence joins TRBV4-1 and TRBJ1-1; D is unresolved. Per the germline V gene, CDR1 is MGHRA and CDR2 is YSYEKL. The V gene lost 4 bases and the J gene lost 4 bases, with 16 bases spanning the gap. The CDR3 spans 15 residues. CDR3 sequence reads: CASSRPGPVSTEAFF. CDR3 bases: TGCGCCAGCAGCCGGCCGGGCCCCGTGAGCACTGAAGCTTTCTTT.

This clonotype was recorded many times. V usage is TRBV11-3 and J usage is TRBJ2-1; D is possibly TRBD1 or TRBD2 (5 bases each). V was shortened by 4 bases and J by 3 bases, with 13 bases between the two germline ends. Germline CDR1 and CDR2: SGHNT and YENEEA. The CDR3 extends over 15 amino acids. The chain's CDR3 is CASSSWDGDYNEQFF. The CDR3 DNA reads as TGTGCCAGCAGCTCGTGGGACGGAGACTACAATGAGCAGTTCTTC.

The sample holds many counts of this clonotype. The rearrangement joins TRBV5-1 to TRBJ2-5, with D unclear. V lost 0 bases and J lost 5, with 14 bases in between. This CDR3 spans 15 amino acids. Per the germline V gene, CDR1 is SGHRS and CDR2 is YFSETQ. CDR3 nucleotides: TGCGCCAGCAGCTTGGGAACTGCCACCCGGGAGACCCAGTACTTC. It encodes CASSLGTATRETQYF.

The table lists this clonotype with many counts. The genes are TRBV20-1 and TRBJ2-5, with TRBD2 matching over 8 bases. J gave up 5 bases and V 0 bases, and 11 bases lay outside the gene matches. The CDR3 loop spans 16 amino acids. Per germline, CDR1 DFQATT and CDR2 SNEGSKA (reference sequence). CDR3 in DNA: TGCAGTGCTAGAGATTTCGAAGCGGGAGAATTGGAGACCCAGTACTTC. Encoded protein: CSARDFEAGELETQYF.